The present TCR beta chain was sequenced within a study of response to subunit inactivated influenza vaccine. Ten or more counts support this clonotype. The target antigen is unknown. Study-wide findings and caveats: Authors suggested few new T cells are recruited by each seasonal influenza vaccination.

TCRdb redid the calling of the RT-PCR reads with MiXCR, one entry per CDR3 protein. Altogether about 190,000 distinct CDR3 sequences are present, approximately 15% being singletons, with the ten largest covering about 26%. Sequences were derived from CD8+ T cells sorted from PBMCs, sampled roughly 5 days after vaccination. This clonotype was sampled from a man in his fifties or sixties who received an inactivated influenza vaccine.

CDR3 sequence: CASSLDGYNEQFF. The CDR3 DNA reads TGTGCCAGCAGCTTGGACGGTTACAATGAGCAGTTCTTC. The chain carries TRBV7-6 and TRBJ2-1; no clear D. V shed 3 bases and J shed 4 bases, with 7 bases lying between them. The CDR3 sequence is 13 residues long. Germline V CDR1 and CDR2: SGHVS, FNYEAQ.